The present entry profiles one T cell receptor (beta chain) with its context. Its cognate antigen is unknown. Germline CDR1 and CDR2: SGHAT and FQNNGV. The germline V and J ends were trimmed by 3 bases and 0 bases, with 8 bases remaining between them. The CDR3 is 15 residues long. The sample originates from a study of cytomegalovirus exposure and HLA in healthy donors. Study findings and constraints: The study listed under 200 cytomegalovirus-associated TCR beta chains.

PCR involved 60 Vbeta and 13 Jbeta primers. Profiled with immunoSEQ multiplex PCR; TCRdb holds only in-frame clones, not every one. The sample has approximately 110,000 clones, around 78% seen once. The clonotype comes from a man aged 40-49 years in good health and CMV-seronegative. This chain uses TRBV11-2 with TRBJ2-2, with D uncertain. The sequencing sample was made of PBMCs. The CDR3 sequence is CASSFWQTNTGELFF. The DNA of the CDR3 is TGTGCCAGCAGCTTCTGGCAGACGAACACCGGGGAGCTGTTTTTT. The whole variable domain, remainder taken from reference TRBV11-2 and TRBJ2-2, is EAGVAQSPRYKIIEKRQSVAFWCNPISGHATLYWYQQILGQGPKLLIQFQNNGVVDDSQLPKDRFSAERLKGVDSTLKIQPAKLEDSAVYLCASSFWQTNTGELFFGEGSRLTVL.